This TCR beta chain was captured by sequencing in a study of Ad26.COV2.S vaccination and SARS-CoV-2 variants. Looking at the study overall: Ad26.COV2.S arm of COV1001 included the donor. Doses of Ad26.COV2.S were injected into muscle once or twice, 56 days apart.

As for treatment: around 19 received Ad26.COV2.S at low or high dose, single or two shots; roughly 5 received placebo; per-sample allocation not given. Samples were taken on day 63 after the first vaccine or placebo injection. Germline V gives CDR1 LNHDA, CDR2 SQIVND (reference sequence). This CDR3 is 16 amino acids long. V lost 5 bases and J lost 4; bases outside the gene matches: 11. Using immunoSEQ multiplex PCR, the repertoire was profiled, and TCRdb retains in-frame clones only, with some absent. This table has some 250,000 clones, 88% appearing once. The receptor comes from a person aged 18-65 years who received the Ad26.COV2.S COVID-19 vaccine or a placebo. The source was peripheral blood, collected in a trial of Ad26.COV2.S vaccine versus placebo. This sequence joins TRBV19 and TRBJ1-5, with TRBD1 identical over 7 bases. CDR3 amino acids: CASSSRPGQTNQPQHF. The CDR3 DNA is TGTGCCAGTAGTTCCCGGCCGGGACAGACTAATCAGCCCCAGCATTTT. The whole variable domain, remainder taken from reference TRBV19 and TRBJ1-5, is DGGITQSPKYLFRKEGQNVTLSCEQNLNHDAMYWYRQDPGQGLRLIYYSQIVNDFQKGDIAEGYSVSREKKESFPLTVTSAQKNPTAFYLCASSSRPGQTNQPQHFGDGTRLSIL.